Presented here are 14 T cell receptor beta chains from one specimen sequenced in a study of beta chain features in type 1 diabetes (dated 2018 in TCRdb). Results the study describes overall, beyond this receptor: In all four CD4+ subsets, TCRB CDR3 length was moderately but significantly shorter in type 1 diabetes patients.

Which antigens these TCRs recognize remains unknown. The library relied on the immunoSEQ multiplex PCR assay. The entire isolated RNA was reverse transcribed using the High Capacity cDNA Reverse Transcription Kit, and thus expressed TCRB transcripts were sequenced. TCRdb provides this immuneACCESS table in a form limited to in-frame rearrangements. Some clones are lacking; in checked studies, under half of them reflect an unresolved V gene, and why the rest are absent is not known. Counted in this sample were under 150,000 clones; around a sixth of them appeared once. The top ten constitute approximately 2.5% of the sample. Sequenced input: central memory CD4+ T cells from blood. These receptors came from a man younger than 30 with type 1 diabetes.

The rearrangement joins TRBV5-6 to TRBJ2-6; D may be TRBD1 (5 bases). Germline values: CDR1 SGHDT, CDR2 YYEEEE. The CDR3 covers 13 residues. Trimming removed 1 base at V and 13 bases at J, with 12 bases between. The CDR3 loop reads CASSLQGSGVLTF. The CDR3, as DNA: TGTGCCAGCAGCTTGCAGGGCTCCGGGGTCCTGACTTTC. Together with reference TRBV5-6 and TRBJ2-6, the CDR3 gives the full variable domain: DAGVTQSPTHLIKTRGQQVTLRCSPKSGHDTVSWYQQALGQGPQFIFQYYEEEERQRGNFPDRFSGHQFPNYSSELNVNALLLGDSALYLCASSLQGSGVLTFGAGSRLTVL.

V gene TRBV6-5 combines with J gene TRBJ1-2; unclear D gene. Germline V gene sequence: CDR1 MNHEY, CDR2 SVGAGI. The V and J ends lost 6 bases and 5 bases respectively, with 13 bases between them. The CDR3 spans 13 residues. CDR3 amino acids: CASSPGTVYGYTF. In DNA, the CDR3 is TGTGCCAGCAGCCCCGGCACAGTGTATGGCTACACCTTC.

This chain uses TRBV7-2 with TRBJ1-1; 8 bases align to TRBD1. Germline CDR1 and CDR2: SGHTA and FQGNSA. The CDR3 loop spans 14 amino acids. J was trimmed by 8 bases and V by 5 bases; bases with no gene match: 10. CDR3 amino acids: CASSVDRGKNEAFF. CDR3 sequence (DNA): TGTGCCAGCAGCGTAGACAGGGGAAAAAACGAAGCTTTCTTT.

The CDR3 loop reads CASSPGTENEKLFF. The CDR3 DNA reads TGTGCCAGCAGCCCTGGGACAGAAAATGAAAAACTGTTTTTT. J is TRBJ1-4 and V is TRBV6-6; the match to TRBD1 covers 7 bases. The germline CDR1 and CDR2 sequences are MNHNY and SVGAGI (reference sequence). This CDR3 has 14 amino acids. J gave up 5 bases and V 6 bases, and 6 bases lay outside the gene matches.

This clone was counted a few times. The chain combines TRBV7-2 with TRBJ2-1, with TRBD2 matching over 9 bases. This CDR3 contains 14 residues. The V gene end was trimmed by 4 bases and the J gene end by 9 bases; junction bases not matched to a gene: 7. CDR1 is SGHTA and CDR2 is FQGNSA in the germline V gene. The CDR3 region is CASSSRTSATEQFF. CDR3 nucleotides: TGTGCCAGCAGCTCACGGACTAGCGCTACTGAGCAGTTCTTC.

The V and J genes are TRBV6-4 and TRBJ2-1, with unresolved D. The CDR3 loop spans 13 amino acids. V lost 4 bases to trimming and J lost 5 bases, with 9 bases between them. CDR1 is MRHNA and CDR2 is SNTAGT in the germline V gene. CDR3 region: CASSAALHNEQFF. In DNA form, the CDR3 reads TGTGCCAGCAGTGCAGCTTTACACAATGAGCAGTTCTTC.

The chain recombines TRBV11-1 with TRBJ2-7; D gene ambiguous. CDR3 length equals 14 residues. With 3 bases removed from V and 3 bases from J, the gap between germline ends came to 12 bases. Germline lookup yields CDR1 SGHAT and CDR2 FQDESV (reference sequence). The CDR3 DNA is TGTGCCAGCAGCTTCGGTTGGGCTCGCTACGAGCAGTACTTC. It is translated as CASSFGWARYEQYF.

This clone has more than one count but fewer than ten. A read error may account for a junction end that differs from germline. V usage is TRBV30 and J usage is TRBJ2-1; no clear D. This CDR3 is 12 amino acids long. CDR1 and CDR2 (germline): GTSNPN, SVGIG (reference sequence). The CDR3 region has the DNA TGTGCCTGGAGTGTAGAGGCGGACCATCGGGTCTTC. Translation gives CAWSVEADHRVF.

On this clone itself: One end of the junction varies from germline; a read error may be responsible. V and J are TRBV29-1 and TRBJ2-3; D remains unclear. CDR3 length: 14 amino acids. Germline CDR1 SQVTM, CDR2 ANQGSEA. The CDR3, as DNA: TGCAGCGTGGAAGGGATCTCTAGCACAGATACGCAGTATTTT. It is translated as CSVEGISSTDTQYF.

This chain links TRBV30 with TRBJ2-5, with 10 bases lining up with TRBD2. CDR1 is GTSNPN, CDR2 SVGIG, per germline (reference sequence). J lost 4 bases, V lost 4 bases, and 0 bases had no gene match. The CDR3 loop spans 12 amino acids. The CDR3 spells CAWTSGGETQYF. CDR3 coding DNA: TGTGCCTGGACTAGCGGGGGAGAGACCCAGTACTTC.

This clone was counted only a few times. The same CDR3 also results from other DNA sequences found in this sample. The chain is built from TRBV2 and TRBJ1-5; tentatively, D is TRBD1 (6 bases). Trimming pared 1 base from V and 2 bases from J, leaving 15 bases between. Germline V CDR1 and CDR2: SNHLY, FYNNEI. This CDR3 region has 17 residues. CDR3 DNA sequence: TGTGCCAGCAGTGAAGGGCAGGAGGGACACGGCAATCAGCCCCAGCATTTT. Protein sequence: CASSEGQEGHGNQPQHF. Drawing the rest from reference TRBV2 and TRBJ1-5, the complete variable domain is EPEVTQTPSHQVTQMGQEVILRCVPISNHLYFYWYRQILGQKVEFLVSFYNNEISEKSEIFDDQFSVERPDGSNFTLKIRSTKLEDSAMYFCASSEGQEGHGNQPQHFGDGTRLSIL.

This clone has only a few counts. V is TRBV7-9 and J is TRBJ1-3; D remains unclear. Germline V lookup: CDR1 SEHNR, CDR2 FQNEAQ (reference sequence). V was clipped by 0 bases and J by 4 bases, with 16 bases between them. This CDR3 has 17 amino acids. The CDR3 protein is CASSLAVTGSIGNTIYF. CDR3 DNA: TGTGCCAGCAGCTTAGCGGTTACCGGGAGTATAGGAAACACCATATATTTT. The whole variable domain, remainder taken from reference TRBV7-9 and TRBJ1-3, is DTGVSQNPRHKITKRGQNVTFRCDPISEHNRLYWYRQTLGQGPEFLTYFQNEAQLEKSRLLSDRFSAERPKGSFSTLEIQRTEQGDSAMYLCASSLAVTGSIGNTIYFGEGSWLTVV.

The chain uses TRBV7-2 and TRBJ1-5; no firm D call. The CDR3 extends over 17 amino acids. Germline CDR1 and CDR2: SGHTA and FQGNSA. With 2 bases removed from V and 0 bases from J, the gap between germline ends came to 14 bases. CDR3 protein: CASSLRYSLNSNQPQHF. For the CDR3, the DNA is TGTGCCAGCAGCTTACGATACAGTCTTAATAGCAATCAGCCCCAGCATTTT.

This chain joins TRBV5-1 and TRBJ2-3, with D perhaps matching TRBD2 (5 bases). Germline CDR1 is SGHRS and CDR2 is YFSETQ. Trimming took off 4 bases at V and 4 bases at J, with 13 bases between the two ends. This CDR3 region has 14 residues. The CDR3 DNA sequence: TGCGCCAGCAGCGGCGCGGGTCGGGCAGATACGCAGTATTTT. Amino acids: CASSGAGRADTQYF.